This T cell receptor beta chain was sequenced during a study of vaccination effects on CD4 cells after COVID-19. Study findings and constraints: Marked contraction was observed in infection-induced and vaccine-induced clones late after vaccination. Researchers report that only 1 of 255 vaccine-induced clones in healthy vaccinees cross-reacted with common cold coronaviruses.

Trimming removed 3 bases from V and 2 bases from J, with 11 bases in between. The CDR3 consists of 15 residues. From germline, CDR1 is MDHEN and CDR2 SYDVKM. Turning to this clone: What it binds is not known.

Only in-frame clones appear in the TCRdb table, and some are missing; sequencing was by immunoSEQ multiplex PCR. This sample carries about 27,000 clones, roughly 73% of them seen once, and the ten largest clones take 22%. Within the ViraFEST assay, antigen-specific CD4+ T cells underwent expansion with viral peptide pools prior to sequencing. With 10 to 11 days of culture completed, CD4+ T cells were isolated. Nucleocapsid antibody tests were negative, and the vaccine recipients had no prior SARS-CoV-2 infection. Some 1.9 million PBMC per well were cultured with approximately 10 IU/ml IL-2 and 8 to 10 ug/ml peptides. Both day 3 and day 7 saw half the medium replaced with IL-2 medium.

The sample was CD4+ T cells from PBMCs cultured with HCoV-NL63 spike peptides, taken before COVID-19 vaccination. The TCR sequence derives from a human donor who received a COVID-19 vaccine. The chain joins TRBV28 to TRBJ1-5; D gene uncertain. DNA of the CDR3: TGTGCCAGCAGTTTGGCCACAGCCCGCAATCAGCCCCAGCATTTT. It translates to CASSLATARNQPQHF.